This T cell receptor (beta chain) stems from a study of blood T cells in healthy people across ages. In the study overall: Capture via template switching afforded approximately one barcoded beta molecule per two T cells. General observations from the study: Naive T cell percentage showed a strong correlation with the diversity of TCR beta. One million T cells yielded diversity estimates that were considered underestimates.

CDR3 length: 13 amino acids. Germline V gene data show CDR1 as SGHDT and CDR2 as YYEEEE. With 4 bases removed from V and 1 base from J, the gap between germline ends came to 9 bases. Notes on this clonotype: Antigen specificity is unknown.

With a J-beta primer mix and a sample-barcoded 5' primer, a second PCR ran about 7 to 12 cycles. TCRdb independently ran MiXCR on the 5' RACE reads; one entry per CDR3 protein. The sample has about 640,000 distinct CDR3 sequences, approximately 50% seen once; the top ten hold over 35%. Researchers report isolating at least 6.5 million PBMCs per sample. What was sequenced was blood. The TCR comes from a man aged 55 to 69 in good health. The V and J genes are TRBV5-6 and TRBJ2-7; D might be TRBD1 (5 bases). In nucleotides, the CDR3 is TGTGCCAGCAGCACCAGGGTTTCCTACGAGCAGTACTTC. It is translated as CASSTRVSYEQYF.